A selection of T cell receptor beta chains follows, all from one sample in a study of human T cells and chemical hapten exposure. Each CDR3 protein gets one entry after TCRdb re-called the RACE reads with MiXCR. The sample consists of 100,000 to 150,000 distinct CDR3 sequences, roughly an eighth of them appearing once. This material consisted of whole blood, taken in connection with sensitization to the hapten diphenylcyclopropenone (DPC). The receptor set was obtained from a man between 18 and 29 years old with alopecia areata. Some clones in this sample may be carry-over from other donors' samples. Each CDR3 is given with its conserved first and last residue. D genes are given only for firm matches. The size of a clone is reported for some rows only, either as once, few or many, or as a class for expanded clones.

V gene: TRBV20-1
D gene: NA
J gene: TRBJ1-1
clone size: NA
CDR3 DNA: TGCAGTGCTGGCCCGGGACTCCAGAACACTGAAGCTTTCTTT
CDR3 protein: CSAGPGLQNTEAFF

V gene: TRBV7-9
D gene: NA
J gene: TRBJ2-1
clone size: NA
CDR3 DNA: TGTGCCAGCAGCTATCTAGGCTCCGGGGATGAGCAGTTCTTC
CDR3 protein: CASSYLGSGDEQFF

V gene: TRBV27
D gene: TRBD1
J gene: TRBJ1-1
clone size: many
CDR3 DNA: TGTGCCAGCAGTCCAATGACAGGGACCACTGAAGCTTTCTTT
CDR3 protein: CASSPMTGTTEAFF

V gene: TRBV29-1
D gene: NA
J gene: TRBJ2-1
clone size: NA
CDR3 DNA: TGCAGCGTTGAATCTTACAATGAGCAGTTCTTC
CDR3 protein: CSVESYNEQFF

V gene: TRBV29-1
D gene: TRBD1
J gene: TRBJ2-3
clone size: many
CDR3 DNA: TGCAGCGTCCAGAGGGGGCCGGGGCGCACAGATACGCAGTATTTT
CDR3 protein: CSVQRGPGRTDTQYF

V gene: TRBV29-1
D gene: TRBD1
J gene: TRBJ2-5
clone size: NA
CDR3 DNA: TGCAGCGCCCCGACAGGGTTGGAGACCCAGTACTTC
CDR3 protein: CSAPTGLETQYF

V gene: TRBV15
D gene: TRBD2
J gene: TRBJ2-3
clone size: few
CDR3 DNA: TGTGCCACCAGCAGAGAACTAGCGGGGTCCACAGATACGCAGTATTTT
CDR3 protein: CATSRELAGSTDTQYF

V gene: TRBV2
D gene: NA
J gene: TRBJ2-5
clone size: many
CDR3 DNA: TGTGCCAGCAGTGCTGAAGAGGGGGAGACCCAGTACTTC
CDR3 protein: CASSAEEGETQYF

V gene: TRBV28
D gene: TRBD1
J gene: TRBJ1-1
clone size: few
CDR3 DNA: TGTGCCAGCAGACAGGGGACAGGGATCCCTGAAGCTTTCTTT
CDR3 protein: CASRQGTGIPEAFF

V gene: TRBV7-2
D gene: TRBD2
J gene: TRBJ2-2
clone size: NA
CDR3 DNA: TGTGCCAGCAGCTTCCAAGCGGGGCTCACCGGGGAGCTGTTTTTT
CDR3 protein: CASSFQAGLTGELFF

V gene: TRBV5-1
D gene: NA
J gene: TRBJ2-5
clone size: few
CDR3 DNA: TGCGCCAGCAGCTTGTCTACGAGTTCACAAGAGACCCAGTACTTC
CDR3 protein: CASSLSTSSQETQYF

V gene: TRBV5-6
D gene: NA
J gene: TRBJ2-2
clone size: NA
CDR3 DNA: TGTGCCAGCAGCTCCGTATTCGCGCACGGGGAGCTGTTTTTT
CDR3 protein: CASSSVFAHGELFF

V gene: TRBV2
D gene: NA
J gene: TRBJ2-5
clone size: NA
CDR3 DNA: TGTGCCAGCACCCGCGACCTGGGGGGGACCCAGTACTTC
CDR3 protein: CASTRDLGGTQYF

V gene: TRBV29-1
D gene: NA
J gene: TRBJ2-7
clone size: NA
CDR3 DNA: TGCAGCGTTGGAGGGAACCAGATCGAGCAGTACTTC
CDR3 protein: CSVGGNQIEQYF

V gene: TRBV11-2
D gene: NA
J gene: TRBJ2-7
clone size: many
CDR3 DNA: TGTGCCAGCAGCTTAGATCGACAGCTTCTTGAGCAGTACTTC
CDR3 protein: CASSLDRQLLEQYF

V gene: TRBV5-1
D gene: TRBD1
J gene: TRBJ1-4
clone size: few
CDR3 DNA: TGCGCCAGCAGCCGAACCGGGACAGGGCAGCGTAATGAAAAACTGTTTTTT
CDR3 protein: CASSRTGTGQRNEKLFF

V gene: TRBV7-2
D gene: TRBD1
J gene: TRBJ1-1
clone size: NA
CDR3 DNA: TGTGCCAGCAGCGGGTGGACAGGGCGGACTGAAGCTTTCTTT
CDR3 protein: CASSGWTGRTEAFF

V gene: TRBV20-1
D gene: NA
J gene: TRBJ2-3
clone size: few
CDR3 DNA: TGCAGCCTCGGGACCGATGTTGCAGATACGCAGTATTTT
CDR3 protein: CSLGTDVADTQYF

V gene: TRBV2
D gene: NA
J gene: TRBJ1-5
clone size: NA
CDR3 DNA: TGTGCCAGCAGTGATGGGGCAGCCCATAGCAATCAGCCCCAGCATTTT
CDR3 protein: CASSDGAAHSNQPQHF

V gene: TRBV10-3
D gene: TRBD1
J gene: TRBJ2-4
clone size: NA
CDR3 DNA: TGTGCCATCAGTGAGTCGAGAAAAGGGGGCGGAGAAGTATTAGCCAAAAACATTCAGTACTTC
CDR3 protein: CAISESRKGGGEVLAKNIQYF

V gene: TRBV6-6
D gene: NA
J gene: TRBJ1-2
clone size: few
CDR3 DNA: TGTGCCAGCAGTTCCCCGAGGGCAGCTAACTATGGCTACACCTTC
CDR3 protein: CASSSPRAANYGYTF

V gene: TRBV7-2
D gene: NA
J gene: TRBJ1-2
clone size: once
CDR3 DNA: TGTGCCAGCAGCTTAGGCTTTTGGGGCACTTCTAACTATGGCTACACCTTC
CDR3 protein: CASSLGFWGTSNYGYTF

V gene: TRBV28
D gene: NA
J gene: TRBJ1-5
clone size: few
CDR3 DNA: TGTGCCAGCAGCGACAGGCTTTTTAGCAATCAGCCCCAGCATTTT
CDR3 protein: CASSDRLFSNQPQHF

V gene: TRBV5-4
D gene: TRBD2
J gene: TRBJ2-1
clone size: few
CDR3 DNA: TGTGCCAGCAGCGGAACTAGCGGGGATTACAATGAGCAGTTCTTC
CDR3 protein: CASSGTSGDYNEQFF

V gene: TRBV20-1
D gene: TRBD2
J gene: TRBJ2-3
clone size: few
CDR3 DNA: TGCAGTGCTAGTAGCGGGGGCACAGATACGCAGTATTTT
CDR3 protein: CSASSGGTDTQYF

V gene: TRBV9
D gene: TRBD1
J gene: TRBJ2-2
clone size: few
CDR3 DNA: TGTGCCAGCAGCCAAGGGACAGGGGCCACGAACACCGGGGAGCTGTTTTTT
CDR3 protein: CASSQGTGATNTGELFF

V gene: TRBV20-1
D gene: TRBD2
J gene: TRBJ2-3
clone size: many
CDR3 DNA: TGCAGTGCTGGTGGGCTAGCGGGGGAATCAGATACGCAGTATTTT
CDR3 protein: CSAGGLAGESDTQYF

V gene: TRBV7-2
D gene: NA
J gene: TRBJ1-1
clone size: few
CDR3 DNA: TGTGCCAGCAGGAATTGGAACACTGAAGCTTTCTTT
CDR3 protein: CASRNWNTEAFF

V gene: TRBV7-3
D gene: NA
J gene: TRBJ1-1
clone size: NA
CDR3 DNA: TGTGCCAGCAGCTTAAACTCGTACACTGAAGCTTTCTTT
CDR3 protein: CASSLNSYTEAFF

V gene: TRBV28
D gene: NA
J gene: TRBJ2-7
clone size: few
CDR3 DNA: TGTGCCAGCAGTTGGGGCGACGAGCAGTACTTC
CDR3 protein: CASSWGDEQYF

V gene: TRBV6-2/TRBV6-3
D gene: NA
J gene: TRBJ2-2
clone size: NA
CDR3 DNA: TGTGCCAGCAGTTATGAGGGGCACTGGAAGCTGTTTTTT
CDR3 protein: CASSYEGHWKLFF

V gene: TRBV29-1
D gene: TRBD2
J gene: TRBJ2-2
clone size: NA
CDR3 DNA: TGCAGCGTTCTTAGCGGGGGACTGAACACCGGGGAGCTGTTTTTT
CDR3 protein: CSVLSGGLNTGELFF

V gene: TRBV6-2/TRBV6-3
D gene: NA
J gene: TRBJ1-1
clone size: NA
CDR3 DNA: TGTGCCAGCAGTATACAGGTTGGGGGCACTGAAGCTTTCTTT
CDR3 protein: CASSIQVGGTEAFF

V gene: TRBV29-1
D gene: TRBD2
J gene: TRBJ2-2
clone size: few
CDR3 DNA: TGCAGCTTGGGGAGGGACCGGGACGGTTACACCGGGGAGCTGTTTTTT
CDR3 protein: CSLGRDRDGYTGELFF

V gene: TRBV6-5
D gene: NA
J gene: TRBJ1-1
clone size: few
CDR3 DNA: TGTGCCAGCAGCCACGGGGGGAACATGAACACTGAAGCTTTCTTT
CDR3 protein: CASSHGGNMNTEAFF

V gene: TRBV12-3/TRBV12-4
D gene: NA
J gene: TRBJ1-6
clone size: few
CDR3 DNA: TGTGCCAGCAGTTTTGGGGTAGGAAATTCACCCCTCCACTTT
CDR3 protein: CASSFGVGNSPLHF

V gene: TRBV21-1
D gene: NA
J gene: TRBJ1-1
clone size: few
CDR3 DNA: TGTGCCAGCAGCAAAGCGCTGGAGGAGAACACTGAAGCTTTCTTT
CDR3 protein: CASSKALEENTEAFF

V gene: TRBV2
D gene: NA
J gene: TRBJ2-5
clone size: NA
CDR3 DNA: TGTGCCAGCAGATACAGGCAAGAGACCCAGTACTTC
CDR3 protein: CASRYRQETQYF

V gene: TRBV11-2
D gene: NA
J gene: TRBJ2-1
clone size: NA
CDR3 DNA: TGTGCCAGCAGCTTAGATGGGGGCCAGTACAATGAGCAGTTCTTC
CDR3 protein: CASSLDGGQYNEQFF

V gene: TRBV7-3
D gene: NA
J gene: TRBJ2-1
clone size: few
CDR3 DNA: TGTGCCAGCAGCTTGGACTCTAGCTCCTACAATGAGCAGTTCTTC
CDR3 protein: CASSLDSSSYNEQFF

V gene: TRBV11-2
D gene: TRBD2
J gene: TRBJ2-3
clone size: NA
CDR3 DNA: TGTGCCAGCAGCTCAGCCTCGACTAGCGGCACAGATACGCAGTATTTT
CDR3 protein: CASSSASTSGTDTQYF